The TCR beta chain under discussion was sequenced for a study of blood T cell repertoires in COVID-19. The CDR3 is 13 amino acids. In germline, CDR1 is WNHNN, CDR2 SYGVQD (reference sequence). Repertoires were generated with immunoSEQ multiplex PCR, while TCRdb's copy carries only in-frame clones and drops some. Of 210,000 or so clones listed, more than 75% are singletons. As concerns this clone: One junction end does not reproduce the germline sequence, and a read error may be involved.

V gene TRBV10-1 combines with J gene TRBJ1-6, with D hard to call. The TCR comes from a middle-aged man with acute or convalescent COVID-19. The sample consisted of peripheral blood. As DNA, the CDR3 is TGCGCCAGCAGTGGGAACTATGATTCACCCCTCCACTTT. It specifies CASSGNYDSPLHF.